The next 10 T cell receptor beta chains were all read from a single sample in a study of memory CD4+ T cells and cytomegalovirus serostatus. Clones were sequenced by immunoSEQ multiplex PCR, and TCRdb holds only the in-frame ones, with some missing. Counted here are fewer than 40,000 clones, less than 80% occurring once; the ten biggest clones make up less than 6%. Single viable CD3+CD4+CD8-CD45RO+ cells were sorted as the memory CD4+ T cells. The sample comprised memory CD4+ T cells from blood. Source of these receptors: an adult in good health and CMV-seropositive.

This clone was seen only once. The gene calls are TRBV2 and TRBJ2-1, with 8 bases matching TRBD1. Germline CDR1 SNHLY, CDR2 FYNNEI. Trimming removed 3 bases from V and 1 base from J; junction bases left unmatched: 2. This CDR3 has 15 amino acids. The CDR3 spells CASSDRDRSYNEQFF. The CDR3, as DNA: TGTGCCAGCAGTGATCGGGACAGGTCCTACAATGAGCAGTTCTTC.

The V call is TRBV5-4, the J call TRBJ1-5; a weak D match, TRBD1 (6 bases). The CDR3 runs to 18 residues. Germline CDR1 and CDR2: SGHNT and YYREEE (reference sequence). Trimming shortened V by 0 bases and J by 3 bases, and 19 bases separated the two germline ends. DNA for the CDR3: TGTGCCAGCAGCTTGGGTCCTCCGGGACACGGTACCAATCAGCCCCAGCATTTT. It yields the protein CASSLGPPGHGTNQPQHF. Supplemented by reference TRBV5-4 and TRBJ1-5, the full variable domain reads ETGVTQSPTHLIKTRGQQVTLRCSSQSGHNTVSWYQQALGQGPQFIFQYYREEENGRGNFPPRFSGLQFPNYSSELNVNALELDDSALYLCASSLGPPGHGTNQPQHFGDGTRLSIL.

The V and J genes are TRBV9 and TRBJ1-4, with TRBD1 matching 10 bases. Germline CDR1 reads SGDLS; CDR2 reads YYNGEE. The CDR3 spans 15 residues. With 3 bases clipped from V and 4 bases from J, the junction kept 3 bases outside the gene matches. CDR3 protein: CASSGGQGLNEKLFF. Written as DNA, the CDR3 is TGTGCCAGCAGCGGGGGACAGGGGCTTAATGAAAAACTGTTTTTT.

The chain carries TRBV9 and TRBJ1-3; a weak D match, TRBD1 (6 bases). Germline CDR1 reads SGDLS; CDR2 reads YYNGEE. This CDR3 has 17 residues. Trimming stripped 0 bases from V and 2 bases from J, with 15 bases between. CDR3 sequence: CASSVGGTSGAGNTIYF. The CDR3 region has the DNA TGTGCCAGCAGCGTAGGGGGGACCTCAGGGGCTGGAAACACCATATATTTT.

Note on this clone: An end of the junction differs from the germline gene, which may be a read error. At the DNA level, this CDR3 is encoded by other sequences in the same sample as well. This rearrangement joins TRBV11-2 to TRBJ1-2, with TRBD1 as a possible D gene (5 bases). Germline lookup yields CDR1 SGHAT and CDR2 FQNNGV. The CDR3 runs 12 residues. The CDR3 sequence is CASSLGVDGYTF. The CDR3 region has the DNA TGCGCCAGCAGCTTAGGGGTGGATGGCTACACCTTC.

The rearrangement uses TRBV28 and TRBJ1-1; tentatively, D is TRBD1 (6 bases). CDR3 length: 12 residues. Germline V gene lookup returns CDR1 MDHEN and CDR2 SYDVKM. Trimming took 6 bases from V and 8 from J, leaving 13 bases between them. In DNA form, the CDR3 reads TGTGCCAGCAGGTTGACAGGTGGGGAAGCTTTCTTT. It translates to CASRLTGGEAFF.

The chain uses TRBV7-3 and TRBJ2-6; no reliable D call. The germline V gene encodes CDR1 SGHTA and CDR2 FQGTGA. V was pared by 7 bases and J by 0 bases, with 13 bases between. CDR3 length equals 16 residues. CDR3 in amino acids: CASTPGSYSGANVLTF. As DNA, the CDR3 is TGTGCCAGCACCCCTGGATCTTACTCTGGGGCCAACGTCCTGACTTTC.

The chain employs TRBV27 and TRBJ2-7, with D perhaps TRBD1 (6 bases). The CDR3 spans 14 residues. Trimming removed 6 bases from V and 6 bases from J, with 18 bases in between. Germline V gene lookup returns CDR1 MNHEY and CDR2 SMNVEV (reference sequence). CDR3 in amino acids: CASRLGQWGAEQYF. In DNA, the CDR3 is TGTGCCAGCAGGCTAGGACAGTGGGGCGCCGAGCAGTACTTC.

This clone appeared a single time. This rearrangement joins TRBV11-1 to TRBJ2-5, with D possibly TRBD2 on 6 matching bases. The V gene's germline CDR1 is SGHAT and CDR2 FQDESV (reference sequence). Trimming left V 5 bases short and J 3 bases short, with 16 bases between. This CDR3 spans 15 amino acids. This chain's CDR3 is CASSPTGLGKETQYF. The CDR3 nucleotides are TGTGCCAGCAGCCCCACGGGACTTGGAAAAGAGACCCAGTACTTC.

The CDR3 sequence: CASSSGTGGVQTEAFF. The DNA of the CDR3 is TGTGCCAGCAGTTCCGGGACAGGGGGCGTTCAAACTGAAGCTTTCTTT. The chain joins TRBV6-6 to TRBJ1-1; 12 positions agree with TRBD1. V was clipped by 4 bases and J by 5 bases; unmatched bases: 8. CDR1 and CDR2 from the germline V gene are MNHNY and SVGAGI (reference sequence). The CDR3 is 16 amino acids.